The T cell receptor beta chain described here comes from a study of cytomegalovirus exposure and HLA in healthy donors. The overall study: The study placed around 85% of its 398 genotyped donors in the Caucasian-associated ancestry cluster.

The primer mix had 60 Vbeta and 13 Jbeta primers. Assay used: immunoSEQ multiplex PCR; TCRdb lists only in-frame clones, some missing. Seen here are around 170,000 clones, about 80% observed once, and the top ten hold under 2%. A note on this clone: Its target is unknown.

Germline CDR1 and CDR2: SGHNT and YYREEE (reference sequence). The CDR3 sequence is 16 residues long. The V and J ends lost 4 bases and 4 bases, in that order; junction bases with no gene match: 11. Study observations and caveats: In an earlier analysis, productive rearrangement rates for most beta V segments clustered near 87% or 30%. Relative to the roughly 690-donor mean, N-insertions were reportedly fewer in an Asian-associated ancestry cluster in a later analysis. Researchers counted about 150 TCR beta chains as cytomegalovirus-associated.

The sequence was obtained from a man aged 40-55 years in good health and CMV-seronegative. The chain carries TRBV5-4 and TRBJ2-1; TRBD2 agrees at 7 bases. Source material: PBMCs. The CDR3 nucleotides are TGTGCCAGCAGCCCGACCCTAGCGGAGTTTTACAATGAGCAGTTCTTC. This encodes CASSPTLAEFYNEQFF.